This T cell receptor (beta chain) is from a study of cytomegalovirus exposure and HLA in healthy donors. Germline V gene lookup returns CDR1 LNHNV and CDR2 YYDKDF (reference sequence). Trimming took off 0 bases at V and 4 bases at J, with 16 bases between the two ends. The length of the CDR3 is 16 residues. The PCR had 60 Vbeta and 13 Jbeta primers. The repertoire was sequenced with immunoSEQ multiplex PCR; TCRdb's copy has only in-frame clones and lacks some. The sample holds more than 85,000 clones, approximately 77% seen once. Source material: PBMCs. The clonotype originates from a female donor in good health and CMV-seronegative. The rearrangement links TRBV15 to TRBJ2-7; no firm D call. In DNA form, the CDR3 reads TGTGCCACCAGCAGAGATCCTACCCCACCCCGTTACGAGCAGTACTTC. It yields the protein CATSRDPTPPRYEQYF.